This is a list of T cell receptor beta chains from one sample in a study of identifying expanded T cells in peripheral blood. Profiling relied on immunoSEQ multiplex PCR, and the TCRdb table lists in-frame clones only, not all of them. The sample lists around 81,000 clones, approximately 84% seen once, with roughly 4% in the top ten. Source material: blood. The receptor source for this set is a person between 18 and 75 years old in good health. The CDR3 runs from the conserved cysteine through the conserved F or W. The order of the fields is D gene, clone size, J gene, V gene, CDR3 protein, CDR3 DNA. D genes are given only for firm matches. Rows give clone size only sometimes, using once, few, many, or a class for an expanded clone.

.,once,TRBJ1-1,TRBV4-1,CASSPQLNRQVNTEAFF,TGCGCCAGCAGCCCCCAATTAAACCGACAGGTCAACACTGAAGCTTTCTTT
.,many,TRBJ1-4,TRBV2,CASSEAGKREEKLFF,TGTGCCAGCAGTGAGGCGGGAAAGAGGGAGGAAAAACTGTTTTTT
.,.,TRBJ2-7,TRBV5-1,CASSFQGSGEQYF,TGCGCCAGCAGCTTTCAGGGTTCGGGCGAGCAGTACTTC
.,few,TRBJ1-1,TRBV5-4,CASSLVQGHEAFF,TGTGCCAGCAGCTTGGTACAGGGCCATGAAGCTTTCTTT
.,.,TRBJ1-1,TRBV18,CASSLQGIEAFF,TGTGCCAGCTCCTTACAGGGAATCGAAGCTTTCTTT
.,few,TRBJ1-2,TRBV5-6,CASSLQGISGYTF,TGTGCCAGCAGCTTGCAGGGGATTAGTGGCTACACCTTC
TRBD1,.,TRBJ2-3,TRBV18,CASSRPAGTVGNTDTQYF,TGTGCCAGCTCACGTCCTGCCGGGACAGTAGGCAACACAGATACGCAGTATTTT
.,.,TRBJ2-5,TRBV30,CAWFSAGTQYF,TGTGCCTGGTTTTCTGCGGGGACCCAGTACTTC
.,.,TRBJ1-1,TRBV4-1,CASSQVLGITEAFF,TGCGCCAGCAGCCAAGTATTGGGGATTACTGAAGCTTTCTTT
TRBD1,few,TRBJ1-1,TRBV18,CASSPTGDTEAFF,TGTGCCAGCTCACCAACAGGGGACACTGAAGCTTTCTTT
.,.,TRBJ1-2,TRBV11-2,CASSLTRRTVPHGYTF,TGTGCCAGCAGCTTGACCCGGCGGACCGTCCCGCATGGCTACACCTTC
.,.,TRBJ1-2,TRBV5-5,CASSPYRDHGYTF,TGTGCCAGCAGCCCGTACAGGGATCATGGCTACACCTTC
.,.,TRBJ1-1,TRBV6-1,CASSEENTREAFF,TGTGCCAGCAGTGAAGAAAACACCAGGGAGGCTTTCTTT
TRBD2,.,TRBJ2-1,TRBV7-3,CASSLTSGAANEQFF,TGTGCCAGCAGCTTAACGAGCGGGGCCGCGAATGAGCAGTTCTTC
TRBD1,.,TRBJ1-2,TRBV18,CASSPLDREGLYGYTF,TGTGCCAGCTCACCCCTCGACAGGGAGGGGCTCTATGGCTACACCTTC
.,.,TRBJ1-5,TRBV27,CASRLSGISPSAQHF,TGTGCCAGCAGGCTCAGTGGGATCAGCCCCAGCGCCCAGCATTTT
.,.,TRBJ1-3,TRBV19,CASCRGDNSGNTIYF,TGTGCCAGCTGTAGGGGTGACAACTCTGGAAACACCATATATTTT
.,.,TRBJ1-1,TRBV2,CASSDTVNTEAFF,TGTGCCAGCAGCGATACAGTGAACACTGAAGCTTTCTTT
.,.,TRBJ2-1,TRBV27,CASRTYREQFF,TGTGCCAGCAGGACCTACAGGGAGCAGTTCTTC
TRBD2,few,TRBJ2-7,TRBV19,CASSPGTSGGKGVYEQYF,TGTGCCAGTAGCCCCGGGACTAGCGGGGGGAAGGGTGTCTACGAGCAGTACTTC
.,.,TRBJ1-2,TRBV7-6,CASSLAQGNYGYTF,TGTGCCAGCAGCTTAGCGCAGGGAAACTATGGCTACACCTTC
TRBD1,.,TRBJ1-5,TRBV19,CASNKLAGGGQPQHF,TGTGCCAGTAATAAGCTTGCAGGGGGCGGTCAGCCCCAGCATTTT
.,.,TRBJ1-4,TRBV10-3,CAISAVGGEQLLFF,TGTGCCATCAGTGCAGTCGGGGGGGAACAGCTGTTGTTTTTT
.,.,TRBJ1-5,TRBV29-1,CSVGEQGQPQHF,TGCAGCGTGGGGGAACAGGGTCAGCCCCAGCATTTT
.,once,TRBJ2-7,TRBV12-2,CASRLEGVSSEQYF,TGTGCAAGTCGCTTAGAAGGGGTGTCCTCCGAGCAGTACTTC